These 22 T cell receptor beta chains came from one sample sequenced in a study of T cell repertoires in cytomegalovirus infection. TCRdb called the reads again in MiXCR, with one record for every CDR3 protein. Here the sample spans 650,000 to 900,000 distinct CDR3 sequences, about 28% being singletons. These receptors have no known antigen. This specimen consisted of cultured CD8+ T cells from PBMCs, obtained from culture after CMV antigen stimulation. The receptors come from a human donor in good health (CMV status not recorded). Some clones in this sample may be carry-over from other donors' samples.

The sample holds one count of this clonotype. The gene calls are TRBV15 and TRBJ1-2, with 8 bases fitting TRBD1. Unmatched junction bases numbered 6, after V lost 0 bases and J lost 6 bases. CDR1 LNHNV and CDR2 YYDKDF come from the germline V gene (reference sequence). CDR3 length: 15 residues. For the CDR3, the DNA is TGTGCCACCAGCAGAGACGTGACAGGGGCGGATGGCTACACCTTC. Its translation is CATSRDVTGADGYTF.

This clonotype was counted a few times. This chain uses TRBV15 with TRBJ1-2, with D tentatively TRBD1 (6 bases). This CDR3 comprises 13 residues. The V and J ends lost 4 bases and 4 bases respectively, with 10 bases between them. CDR1 is LNHNV and CDR2 is YYDKDF in the germline V gene (reference sequence). The CDR3 region is CATSTRGLYGYTF. As DNA, the CDR3 is TGTGCCACCAGCACCCGGGGGCTCTATGGCTACACCTTC.

With respect to this clonotype: It may be a read error: a sequence one base away is much more abundant. The J gene is TRBJ2-6, the V gene TRBV7-2; maybe TRBD1 (5 bases). Looked up from germline, CDR1 is SGHTA and CDR2 is FQGNSA. CDR3 length equals 12 residues. CDR3 DNA sequence: TGTGCCAGCAGTGGTGGGGCCAACGACCTGACTTTC. Protein sequence: CASSGGANDLTF.

The genes are TRBV14 and TRBJ1-1; no reliable D call. Germline V gene lookup returns CDR1 SGHDN and CDR2 FVKESK. The germline V and J ends were trimmed by 4 bases and 7 bases, with 13 bases remaining between them. CDR3 length: 13 amino acids. The CDR3 loop is CASSPRARSEAFF. DNA for the CDR3: TGTGCCAGCAGCCCCCGGGCAAGGAGTGAAGCTTTCTTT. The whole variable domain, remainder taken from reference TRBV14 and TRBJ1-1, is EAGVTQFPSHSVIEKGQTVTLRCDPISGHDNLYWYRRVMGKEIKFLLHFVKESKQDESGMPNNRFLAERTGGTYSTLKVQPAELEDSGVYFCASSPRARSEAFFGQGTRLTVV.

The chain combines TRBV19 with TRBJ1-4, with D tentatively TRBD1 (5 bases). The CDR3 runs to 14 residues. V dropped 11 bases and J dropped 7 bases, with 20 bases sitting between them. In germline, CDR1 is LNHDA, CDR2 SQIVND (reference sequence). CDR3 nucleotides: TGTGCCTCCCGGGACTCCCTAGACGGTGAAAAACTGTTTTTT. Protein sequence: CASRDSLDGEKLFF.

The V and J genes are TRBV2 and TRBJ1-1, with no clear D. The CDR3 loop spans 12 amino acids. Trimming removed 7 bases at V and 6 bases at J, with 12 bases between. Germline V gene sequence: CDR1 SNHLY, CDR2 FYNNEI. CDR3 DNA: TGTGCCAGCAAACCATCAGGCCCTGAAGCTTTCTTT. Protein: CASKPSGPEAFF.

The V call is TRBV7-8, the J call TRBJ1-2, with TRBD1 matching over 7 bases. Germline V gives CDR1 SGHVS, CDR2 FQNEAQ. Trimming removed 5 bases from V and 2 bases from J; junction bases left unmatched: 8. CDR3 length: 15 residues. CDR3 sequence reads: CASSTWDSPNYGYTF. The DNA for the CDR3 is TGTGCCAGCAGCACCTGGGACAGTCCCAACTATGGCTACACCTTC.

Worth noting for this clonotype: Given a much more abundant clone one base away, this may be a read error. The V and J genes are TRBV6-1 and TRBJ1-3, with a possible D match to TRBD1 (5 bases). V was pared by 6 bases and J by 3 bases, with 12 bases between. Germline-derived CDR1 and CDR2 are MNHNS and SASEGT. This CDR3 spans 14 amino acids. CDR3 DNA: TGTGCCAGCAGAGGAGACAGAGTTGGAAACACCATATATTTT. Its protein is CASRGDRVGNTIYF.

In this sample, this clonotype turned up a few times. The V call is TRBV12-3 or TRBV12-4, the J call TRBJ2-1; 7 nucleotides line up with TRBD2. V was clipped by 3 bases and J by 6 bases; unmatched bases: 8. The CDR3 extends over 15 amino acids. CDR3 coding DNA: TGTGCCAGCAGTTTTCGGCGGGGGAGGGGCAATGAGCAGTTCTTC. Translation gives CASSFRRGRGNEQFF.

The chain recombines TRBV27 with TRBJ1-2; TRBD1 might be the D (5 bases). The ends were cut back, 5 bases at V and 4 bases at J, with 14 bases in the middle. The length of the CDR3 is 14 residues. Looked up from germline, CDR1 is MNHEY and CDR2 is SMNVEV (reference sequence). The CDR3 region is CASSPYQGPYGYTF. The CDR3 DNA reads as TGTGCCAGCAGTCCTTATCAGGGTCCCTATGGCTACACCTTC.

J is TRBJ2-1 and V is TRBV24-1, with no clear D. The CDR3 spans 12 residues. Germline values: CDR1 KGHDR, CDR2 SFDVKD. V was cut by 1 base and J by 6 bases, with 3 bases left in between. CDR3 loop: CATSDFGNEQFF. Here the CDR3 DNA reads TGTGCCACCAGTGATTTTGGCAATGAGCAGTTCTTC.

In DNA form, the CDR3 reads TGCGCCAGCAGCCAAGTTTGGACAGGCCAAGAGACCCAGTACTTC. Its protein is CASSQVWTGQETQYF. The chain carries TRBV4-3 and TRBJ2-5; 7 bases line up with TRBD1. This CDR3 is 15 amino acids long. V dropped 1 base and J dropped 1; count of bases not matched to a gene: 3. Germline CDR1 reads LGHNA; CDR2 reads YSLEER.

The chain is built from TRBV10-3 and TRBJ1-1, with D perhaps TRBD1 (6 bases). This CDR3 has 14 residues. Germline loops: CDR1 ENHRY, CDR2 SYGVKD. The germline V and J ends were trimmed by 2 bases and 5 bases, with 12 bases remaining between them. CDR3 DNA: TGTGCCATCAGTGAGGAGGGGGGTGGAACTGAAGCTTTCTTT. Its protein is CAISEEGGGTEAFF.

In this sample, this clonotype turned up a few times. The rearrangement links TRBV7-9 to TRBJ2-1; D gene ambiguous. The V and J ends lost 1 base and 6 bases respectively, with 7 bases between them. From germline, CDR1 is SEHNR and CDR2 FQNEAQ (reference sequence). The CDR3 sequence is 13 residues long. The DNA for the CDR3 is TGTGCCAGCAGCTTAGAGGGTCTCAATGAGCAGTTCTTC. It specifies CASSLEGLNEQFF. The entire variable domain, with the rest obtained from reference TRBV7-9 and TRBJ2-1, is as follows: DTGVSQNPRHKITKRGQNVTFRCDPISEHNRLYWYRQTLGQGPEFLTYFQNEAQLEKSRLLSDRFSAERPKGSFSTLEIQRTEQGDSAMYLCASSLEGLNEQFFGPGTRLTVL.

The chain employs TRBV27 and TRBJ1-1, with D unresolved. The germline CDR1 and CDR2 sequences are MNHEY and SMNVEV (reference sequence). V dropped 6 bases and J dropped 2 bases, with 10 bases sitting between them. This CDR3 has 13 amino acids. CDR3 sequence: CASRVGVNTEAFF. The CDR3 DNA is TGTGCCAGCAGGGTCGGGGTCAACACTGAAGCTTTCTTT.

CDR3 loop: CASSLGGSRASQNTEAFF. The DNA for the CDR3 is TGTGCCAGCAGCTTGGGGGGTTCCCGGGCCTCTCAGAACACTGAAGCTTTCTTT. This sequence joins TRBV5-5 and TRBJ1-1; D call uncertain. CDR1 is SGHKS, CDR2 YYEKEE, per germline (reference sequence). The CDR3 is made up of 18 amino acids. V was clipped by 0 bases and J by 1 base, with 19 bases between them.

This clonotype was counted at least ten times. The chain employs TRBV27 and TRBJ1-1, with D hard to call. Germline CDR1 and CDR2: MNHEY and SMNVEV (reference sequence). Between the trimmed V and J ends, which lost 2 bases and 3 bases, there was a span of 7 bases. This CDR3 has 13 residues. CDR3: CASSLLSYTEAFF. CDR3 nucleotides: TGTGCCAGCAGTTTACTATCCTACACTGAAGCTTTCTTT.

This clonotype came up a few times. The CDR3 is CASSRTVQGGTEAFF. The CDR3 nucleotides read TGTGCCAGCAGTCGAACGGTACAGGGTGGTACTGAAGCTTTCTTT. The chain combines TRBV6-6 with TRBJ1-1; D possibly corresponds to TRBD1 (6 bases). This CDR3 is built from 15 residues. The ends were cut back, 5 bases at V and 5 bases at J, with 18 bases in the middle. Germline CDR1 MNHNY, CDR2 SVGAGI (reference sequence).

V usage is TRBV27 and J usage is TRBJ1-5; D is possibly TRBD1 (6 bases). The CDR3 is made up of 14 amino acids. The V end was cut by 4 bases, the J end by 5 bases, with 12 bases between. The germline V gene encodes CDR1 MNHEY and CDR2 SMNVEV (reference sequence). The CDR3 here is CASSSDSVDQPQHF. In nucleotides, the CDR3 is TGTGCCAGCAGTTCGGACAGCGTCGATCAGCCCCAGCATTTT.

V usage is TRBV27 and J usage is TRBJ1-2, with D perhaps TRBD1 (5 bases). This CDR3 contains 15 residues. Trimming cost V 2 bases and J 6 bases, with 16 bases left between them. Germline CDR1 is MNHEY and CDR2 is SMNVEV (reference sequence). The CDR3 protein is CASSLRIRGGDGYTF. As DNA, the CDR3 is TGTGCCAGCAGTTTAAGGATTCGAGGAGGGGATGGCTACACCTTC.

Points on this clonotype: This clone may be a read error of a much larger clone one base away. The chain joins TRBV7-3 to TRBJ2-1; TRBD2 matches 7 bases. Looked up from germline, CDR1 is SGHTA and CDR2 is FQGTGA. The CDR3 extends over 18 amino acids. The CDR3 nucleotides are TGTGTCAGCAGCCGCTCGTCCTATCTAGCGGCCGCGAAGAATGAGCAGTTCTTC. Its protein is CVSSRSSYLAAAKNEQFF.

The chain joins TRBV27 to TRBJ1-1, with 7 nucleotides matching TRBD1. Germline V gene data show CDR1 as MNHEY and CDR2 as SMNVEV (reference sequence). With 5 bases clipped from V and 11 bases from J, the junction kept 8 bases outside the gene matches. The length of the CDR3 is 12 residues. CDR3 sequence: CASSTGTDGAFF. CDR3 nucleotides: TGTGCCAGCAGTACCGGGACAGATGGTGCTTTCTTT.